This TCR beta chain stems from a study of cytomegalovirus exposure and HLA in healthy donors. The ends lost 5 bases at V and 7 bases at J; junction bases unmatched: 5. CDR1 SEHNR and CDR2 FQNEAQ come from the germline V gene (reference sequence). The CDR3 has 13 residues. PCR used 60 Vbeta primers and 13 Jbeta primers. TCRdb's copy holds only in-frame clones and misses some; the assay was immunoSEQ multiplex PCR. This sample has about 120,000 clones, with about 70% found just once. This clone is a singleton in its sample. Though probably carrying unrecorded immune exposures, donors were nominally healthy at sampling.

Source material: PBMCs. The source of this sequence is a human donor in good health. The chain recombines TRBV7-9 with TRBJ1-2; 9 nucleotides match TRBD1. The CDR3 DNA is TGTGCCAGCAGCCGGGGACAGGGTGGTGGCTACACCTTC. This codes for CASSRGQGGGYTF.